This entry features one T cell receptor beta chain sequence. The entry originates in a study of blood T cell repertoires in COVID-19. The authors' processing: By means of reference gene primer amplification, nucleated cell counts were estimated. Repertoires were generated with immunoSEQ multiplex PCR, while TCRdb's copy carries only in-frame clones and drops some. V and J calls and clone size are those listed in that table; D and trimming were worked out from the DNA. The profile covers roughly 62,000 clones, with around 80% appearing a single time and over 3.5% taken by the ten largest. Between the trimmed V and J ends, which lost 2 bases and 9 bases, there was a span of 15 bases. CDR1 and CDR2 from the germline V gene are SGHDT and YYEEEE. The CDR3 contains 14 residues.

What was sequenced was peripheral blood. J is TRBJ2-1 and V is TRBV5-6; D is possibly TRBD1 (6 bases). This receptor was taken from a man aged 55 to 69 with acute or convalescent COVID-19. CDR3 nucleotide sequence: TGTGCCAGCAGCTTTGGGGGCCCTTCGGGTGAGCAGTTCTTC. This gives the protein CASSFGGPSGEQFF.